What follows are 17 T cell receptor beta chains derived from one specimen sequenced in a study of Graves' ophthalmopathy and Graves' hyperthyroidism. Scientists amplified the TCR beta CDR3 regions from RNA transcripts. First-round RT-PCR used HTBI primers; second-round multiplex PCR followed. A single record per CDR3 protein comes from TCRdb applying MiXCR to the multiplex PCR reads. The table lists 200,000 to 250,000 distinct CDR3 sequences, about 22% of them singletons. The specimen was peripheral blood. The receptor source for this set is a woman in her forties or fifties with Graves' ophthalmopathy.

V gene TRBV11-2 combines with J gene TRBJ2-2, with D possibly TRBD2 on 6 matching bases. This CDR3 comprises 16 residues. Trimming cost V 6 bases and J 0 bases, with 14 bases left between them. CDR1 and CDR2 from the germline V gene are SGHAT and FQNNGV. CDR3 nucleotide sequence: TGTGCCAGCAGTTCTGGGACTGTAACGAACACCGGGGAGCTGTTTTTT. It encodes CASSSGTVTNTGELFF.

This clonotype occurred many times. The chain links TRBV6-1 to TRBJ1-6, with TRBD1 as a possible D gene (6 bases). The CDR3 sequence is 14 residues long. Germline V gives CDR1 MNHNS, CDR2 SASEGT. The V and J ends lost 3 bases and 6 bases respectively, with 9 bases between them. In nucleotides, the CDR3 is TGTGCCAGCAGTGACAGGGGAGGTAATTCACCCCTCCACTTT. It translates to CASSDRGGNSPLHF.

This clonotype was recorded at least ten times. The chain is built from TRBV12-3 or TRBV12-4 and TRBJ2-2; 12 nucleotides align to TRBD1. The V segment lost 5 bases and the J segment 7 bases; nucleotides outside the gene matches: 5. This CDR3 region has 15 residues. The CDR3 region has the DNA TGTGCCAGCAGTCCCGGGACAGGGGGCATCGGGGAGCTGTTTTTT. Its translation is CASSPGTGGIGELFF.

This clonotype was detected ten times or more. The genes are TRBV7-2 and TRBJ2-5; D call uncertain. The V gene's germline CDR1 is SGHTA and CDR2 FQGNSA. The V gene lost 2 bases and the J gene lost 1 base, with 11 bases spanning the gap. This CDR3 contains 15 residues. Here the CDR3 reads CASSLIIGPQETQYF. CDR3 in DNA: TGTGCCAGCAGCTTAATCATAGGGCCCCAAGAGACCCAGTACTTC.

This clonotype occurred once. This chain connects TRBV2 to TRBJ2-5, with 7 bases matching TRBD2. The germline CDR1 and CDR2 sequences are SNHLY and FYNNEI. The CDR3 contains 12 residues. The J segment lost 2 bases and the V segment lost 7 bases, leaving 1 base of the junction unmatched. CDR3 in DNA: TGTGCCAGCAAAGCGGGACAAGAGACCCAGTACTTC. Protein sequence: CASKAGQETQYF. Variable domain in full (rest from reference TRBV2 and TRBJ2-5): EPEVTQTPSHQVTQMGQEVILRCVPISNHLYFYWYRQILGQKVEFLVSFYNNEISEKSEIFDDQFSVERPDGSNFTLKIRSTKLEDSAMYFCASKAGQETQYFGPGTRLLVL.

The chain combines TRBV7-8 with TRBJ1-3, with D uncertain. The CDR3 sequence is 15 residues long. CDR1 SGHVS and CDR2 FQNEAQ come from the germline V gene. V lost 1 base, J lost 4 bases, and 11 bases lay in between. The CDR3 DNA is TGTGCCAGCAGCTTAGGAGGGATCTCGGGAAACACCATATATTTT. Protein: CASSLGGISGNTIYF. The full variable domain, in which reference TRBV7-8 and TRBJ1-3 provide the parts outside the CDR3, is GAGVSQSPRYKVAKRGQDVALRCDPISGHVSLFWYQQALGQGPEFLTYFQNEAQLDKSGLPSDRFFAERPEGSVSTLKIQRTQQEDSAVYLCASSLGGISGNTIYFGEGSWLTVV.

This clonotype has a count of ten or more. The chain recombines TRBV19 with TRBJ2-7, with 10 bases identical to TRBD1. V lost 1 base to trimming and J lost 7 bases; unmatched junction nucleotides: 7. The CDR3 loop spans 15 amino acids. The germline V gene has CDR1 LNHDA and CDR2 SQIVND (reference sequence). CDR3 sequence: CASSIGDRGGMEQYF. In nucleotides, the CDR3 is TGTGCCAGTAGTATAGGGGACAGGGGTGGAATGGAGCAGTACTTC. The complete variable domain, with remaining parts taken from reference TRBV19 and TRBJ2-7, reads DGGITQSPKYLFRKEGQNVTLSCEQNLNHDAMYWYRQDPGQGLRLIYYSQIVNDFQKGDIAEGYSVSREKKESFPLTVTSAQKNPTAFYLCASSIGDRGGMEQYFGPGTRLTVT.

V and J are TRBV6-1 and TRBJ2-6; D is possibly TRBD1 or TRBD2 (6 bases each). The germline V gene has CDR1 MNHNS and CDR2 SASEGT. The CDR3 is made up of 17 amino acids. Trimming left V 6 bases short and J 3 bases short, with 18 bases between. The CDR3 nucleotides are TGTGCCAGCAGGGCGGCACAGGGAGGAAGTGGGGCCAACGTCCTGACTTTC. This codes for CASRAAQGGSGANVLTF.

This clonotype has a count of ten or more. The rearrangement uses TRBV11-2 and TRBJ2-3; 14 bases align to TRBD2. CDR1 is SGHAT, CDR2 FQNNGV, per germline. V lost 0 bases, J lost 1 base, and 9 bases stayed unmatched. The CDR3 runs 20 residues. CDR3: CASSLDVGLAGVGGTDTQYF. In DNA, the CDR3 is TGTGCCAGCAGCTTAGATGTGGGACTAGCGGGAGTAGGTGGCACAGATACGCAGTATTTT.

Concerning this clonotype: Because the CDR3 is missing its conserved closing phenylalanine or tryptophan, this is likely a read error. The CDR3 protein is CASSTGLASGSPETQYS. In nucleotides, the CDR3 is TGTGCCAGCAGCACCGGGTTGGCTAGCGGGAGCCCGGAGACCCAGTACTCC. The chain couples TRBV2 to TRBJ2-5; 10 bases are shared with TRBD2. Trimming took 6 bases from V and 5 from J; bases not matched to a gene: 15. The CDR3 consists of 17 residues. The V gene's germline CDR1 is SNHLY and CDR2 FYNNEI.

In its sample, this clonotype was seen many times. J is TRBJ2-6 and V is TRBV6-5; D is possibly TRBD2 (6 bases). CDR3 size: 15 residues. CDR1 and CDR2 from the germline V gene are MNHEY and SVGAGI. Trimming left V 2 bases short and J 2 bases short, with 7 bases between. CDR3 sequence: CASSYGGAGANVLTF. The DNA for the CDR3 is TGTGCCAGCAGTTACGGAGGGGCTGGGGCCAACGTCCTGACTTTC.

Of note for this clonotype: A much larger clone sits a single nucleotide away, making a read error possible. V gene TRBV20-1 combines with J gene TRBJ2-5; 7 bases agree with TRBD2. The CDR3 has 13 residues. In germline, CDR1 is DFQATT, CDR2 SNEGSKA (reference sequence). The CDR3 protein is CSVRPGGQETQYF. CDR3 nucleotide sequence: TGCAGTGTTAGACCGGGAGGTCAAGAGACCCAGTACTTC.

This clonotype was seen ten or more times. The CDR3 sequence: CASSPRQGLADYNEQFF. The CDR3 region has the DNA TGCGCCAGCAGCCCTCGACAGGGACTAGCGGATTACAATGAGCAGTTCTTC. The V and J genes are TRBV5-1 and TRBJ2-1, with 11 bases lining up with TRBD2. CDR1 and CDR2 from the germline V gene are SGHRS and YFSETQ. There are 17 residues in the CDR3. Trimming cost V 4 bases and J 4 bases; bases outside gene matches: 10.

The CDR3 DNA sequence: TGTGCCAGCAGACAATTGGACAGGGGGGGCGCGGAGACCCAGTACTTC. It translates to CASRQLDRGGAETQYF. The genes are TRBV12-3 or TRBV12-4 and TRBJ2-5, with 10 bases matching TRBD1. The CDR3 has 16 residues. V lost 6 bases to trimming and J lost 5 bases; unmatched junction nucleotides: 12.

This clonotype was recorded many times. The rearrangement uses TRBV5-1 and TRBJ1-2, with a tentative D call TRBD1 (5 bases). Germline V gene lookup returns CDR1 SGHRS and CDR2 YFSETQ. Trimming stripped 5 bases from V and 8 bases from J, with 16 bases between. CDR3 length equals 13 residues. The chain's CDR3 is CASRRSQGEGYTF. DNA for the CDR3: TGCGCCAGCAGAAGGTCCCAGGGTGAAGGCTACACCTTC. Together with reference TRBV5-1 and TRBJ1-2, the CDR3 gives the full variable domain: KAGVTQTPRYLIKTRGQQVTLSCSPISGHRSVSWYQQTPGQGLQFLFEYFSETQRNKGNFPGRFSGRQFSNSRSEMNVSTLELGDSALYLCASRRSQGEGYTFGSGTRLTVV.

V gene TRBV27 combines with J gene TRBJ1-2; D not resolved. The CDR3 is made up of 14 amino acids. Germline V CDR1 and CDR2: MNHEY, SMNVEV (reference sequence). The germline V and J ends were trimmed by 6 bases and 2 bases, with 13 bases remaining between them. The CDR3 DNA sequence: TGTGCCAGCAGACCTACACGGCAGAACTATGGCTACACCTTC. This codes for CASRPTRQNYGYTF.

In regard to this clonotype: A much larger clone differs from this one at a single base, so this may be a read error. This chain connects TRBV30 to TRBJ1-5; D gene uncertain. Between the trimmed V and J ends, which lost 0 bases and 6 bases, there was a span of 12 bases. Germline lookup yields CDR1 GTSNPN and CDR2 SVGIG (reference sequence). CDR3 length equals 14 residues. The DNA for the CDR3 is TGTGCCTGGAGTGTACTCGACGGCGGTCAGCCCCAGCATTTT. Its translation is CAWSVLDGGQPQHF.